These 15 T cell receptor beta chains originate from one sample sequenced in a study of PD-L1 blockade in urothelial cancer. Time point: pretreatment peripheral blood. Sequencing was performed with immunoSEQ multiplex PCR; in TCRdb, only in-frame clones are kept and a portion is missing. The table lists 90,000 or so clones, nearly 90% of them singletons. The source material was PBMCs, sampled around atezolizumab (anti-PD-L1) treatment. The receptors were sampled from a man in his 60s with urothelial cancer.

The chain recombines TRBV6-4 with TRBJ1-1, with a possible D match to TRBD1 (6 bases). V lost 3 bases and J 0 bases, leaving 14 bases between the germline ends. This CDR3 is built from 16 residues. Per the germline V gene, CDR1 is MRHNA and CDR2 is SNTAGT. The CDR3 sequence is CASSEVYREMNTEAFF. The CDR3 nucleotides read TGTGCCAGCAGTGAAGTATACAGGGAGATGAACACTGAAGCTTTCTTT.

The sample holds one count of this clone. The chain links TRBV6-6 to TRBJ1-2, with a possible D match to TRBD1 (5 bases). CDR1 is MNHNY and CDR2 is SVGAGI in the germline V gene (reference sequence). V was pared by 5 bases and J by 4 bases, with 20 bases between. The CDR3 is made up of 16 amino acids. The CDR3 bases are TGTGCCAGCAGTCCGGAGGGGTTTCACCCTGGCTATGGCTACACCTTC. This sequence encodes CASSPEGFHPGYGYTF.

This sequence joins TRBV30 and TRBJ2-3; D is ambiguous. Germline lookup yields CDR1 GTSNPN and CDR2 SVGIG (reference sequence). CDR3 length equals 11 residues. V was trimmed by 1 base and J by 4 bases, leaving 3 bases between them. This CDR3 is CAWSGPDTQYF. The DNA for the CDR3 is TGTGCCTGGAGTGGGCCAGATACGCAGTATTTT. Together with reference TRBV30 and TRBJ2-3, the CDR3 gives the full variable domain: SQTIHQWPATLVQPVGSPLSLECTVEGTSNPNLYWYRQAAGRGLQLLFYSVGIGQISSEVPQNLSASRPQDRQFILSSKKLLLSDSGFYLCAWSGPDTQYFGPGTRLTVL.

V usage is TRBV4-2 and J usage is TRBJ2-5; D is unclear. This CDR3 contains 13 residues. Germline lookup yields CDR1 LGHNA and CDR2 YNFKEQ. V was clipped by 4 bases and J by 5 bases, with 11 bases between them. The CDR3 DNA follows: TGTGCCAGCAGCCCCTCCCACGGGGAGACCCAGTACTTC. Protein sequence: CASSPSHGETQYF.

The V call is TRBV11-2, the J call TRBJ2-2, with D possibly matching TRBD2 (5 bases). The germline gives CDR1 SGHAT, CDR2 FQNNGV. V dropped 3 bases and J dropped 5 bases, with 19 bases sitting between them. This CDR3 has 17 residues. CDR3 amino acids: CASSFVGPRRGTGELFF. Written as DNA, the CDR3 is TGTGCCAGCAGCTTCGTTGGACCCCGGAGAGGGACCGGGGAGCTGTTTTTT. Full variable domain (remainder filled in from reference TRBV11-2 and TRBJ2-2): EAGVAQSPRYKIIEKRQSVAFWCNPISGHATLYWYQQILGQGPKLLIQFQNNGVVDDSQLPKDRFSAERLKGVDSTLKIQPAKLEDSAVYLCASSFVGPRRGTGELFFGEGSRLTVL.

This chain joins TRBV6-1 and TRBJ1-2; 8 bases are shared with TRBD1. V shed 2 bases, J shed 8 bases, and the junction held 13 bases outside the gene matches. Per germline, CDR1 MNHNS and CDR2 SASEGT. The CDR3 extends over 16 amino acids. CDR3 residues: CASSESYSQGAHGYTF. The CDR3 DNA follows: TGTGCCAGCAGTGAAAGTTACTCCCAGGGGGCGCACGGCTACACCTTC.

The chain recombines TRBV10-2 with TRBJ2-1; 13 nucleotides line up with TRBD2. Germline lookup yields CDR1 WSHSY and CDR2 SAAADI. The CDR3 is 16 amino acids. J gave up 6 bases and V 7 bases, and 9 bases lay outside the gene matches. CDR3 amino acids: CASTRLAGGRSNEQFF. The CDR3 coding sequence is TGCGCCAGCACGCGACTAGCGGGGGGCCGGTCCAATGAGCAGTTCTTC.

The rearrangement joins TRBV7-2 to TRBJ2-7, with 11 bases fitting TRBD2. This CDR3 comprises 18 residues. V was clipped by 4 bases and J by 0 bases; unmatched bases: 11. Germline V gives CDR1 SGHTA, CDR2 FQGNSA. CDR3 region: CASSSKSGTSGYSYEQYF. CDR3 in DNA: TGTGCCAGCAGCTCCAAATCCGGGACTAGCGGTTACTCCTACGAGCAGTACTTC.

The chain employs TRBV5-1 and TRBJ2-3; 7 nucleotides line up with TRBD2. J lost 6 bases, V lost 4 bases, and 14 bases had no gene match. CDR1 is SGHRS and CDR2 is YFSETQ in the germline V gene. CDR3 length equals 16 residues. CDR3 in DNA: TGCGCCAGCAGCGGTCCACGGGAGGTTCTCTCTGATACGCAGTATTTT. Protein: CASSGPREVLSDTQYF. The whole variable domain, filled in from reference TRBV5-1 and TRBJ2-3, reads KAGVTQTPRYLIKTRGQQVTLSCSPISGHRSVSWYQQTPGQGLQFLFEYFSETQRNKGNFPGRFSGRQFSNSRSEMNVSTLELGDSALYLCASSGPREVLSDTQYFGPGTRLTVL.

This clone has only a few counts. The V gene is TRBV7-9, the J gene TRBJ1-6; no firm D call. The V gene lost 3 bases and the J gene lost 5 bases, with 11 bases spanning the gap. CDR1 SEHNR and CDR2 FQNEAQ come from the germline V gene (reference sequence). The CDR3 length is 15 residues. CDR3 protein: CASSFGSPDNSPLHF. The DNA for the CDR3 is TGTGCCAGCAGCTTCGGTTCACCCGATAATTCACCCCTCCACTTT.

The chain carries TRBV7-3 and TRBJ2-7; 7 bases agree with TRBD2. Per germline, CDR1 SGHTA and CDR2 FQGTGA. V shed 2 bases and J 1 base; nucleotides not matched to a gene: 5. The CDR3 contains 15 residues. The CDR3 nucleotides are TGTGCCAGCAGCTTAGGTAGCGGGTCATCCTACGAGCAGTACTTC. Its translation is CASSLGSGSSYEQYF.

V is TRBV10-1 and J is TRBJ2-3; 9 bases agree with TRBD2. This CDR3 region has 14 residues. The junction had 2 bases not matched to a gene; V was cut back by 5 bases and J by 2 bases. The V gene's germline CDR1 is WNHNN and CDR2 SYGVQD (reference sequence). CDR3 protein: CASSSGRITDTQYF. CDR3 sequence (DNA): TGCGCCAGCAGTAGCGGGAGGATCACAGATACGCAGTATTTT.

This CDR3 is CASSIVHSGANVLTF. The CDR3 DNA reads as TGTGCCAGTAGTATAGTTCACTCTGGGGCCAACGTCCTGACTTTC. The V gene is TRBV19, the J gene TRBJ2-6; D remains unclear. Trimming cost V 1 base and J 0 bases, with 4 bases left between them. CDR1 and CDR2 (germline): LNHDA, SQIVND (reference sequence). This CDR3 contains 15 residues.

The V call is TRBV6-1, the J call TRBJ1-4; D gene ambiguous. The V end was cut by 6 bases, the J end by 3 bases, with 5 bases between. The CDR3 has 12 residues. Germline V gene lookup returns CDR1 MNHNS and CDR2 SASEGT. The CDR3 region is CASRASNEKLFF. The CDR3 bases are TGTGCCAGCAGGGCCTCTAATGAAAAACTGTTTTTT.

CDR3: CSVGDALGTGLNKAFF. In nucleotides, the CDR3 is TGCAGCGTTGGGGACGCCCTCGGGACAGGGCTCAACAAAGCTTTCTTT. The chain employs TRBV29-1 and TRBJ1-1; 9 bases align to TRBD1. The CDR3 length is 16 residues. Germline V lookup: CDR1 SQVTM, CDR2 ANQGSEA. V gave up 4 bases and J gave up 9 bases; unmatched junction bases: 18.